Below, 2 T cell receptor beta chains from the same sample are listed, as sequenced in a study of early T cells in non-severe SARS-CoV-2 infection. TCRdb redid the calling of the 5' RACE reads with MiXCR, one entry per CDR3 protein. The sample lists approximately 110,000 distinct CDR3 sequences, 14% to 15% occurring once. The sample taken for sequencing was whole blood. The origin of the receptors is an adult who was a healthcare worker with PCR-confirmed SARS-CoV-2 infection or an uninfected control (not recorded which).

This clonotype was seen a few times. J is TRBJ2-7 and V is TRBV6-5; weak D call: TRBD1 (5 bases). Germline V gene data show CDR1 as MNHEY and CDR2 as SVGAGI. The CDR3 runs to 13 residues. Between the trimmed V and J ends, which lost 5 bases and 6 bases, there was a span of 14 bases. This chain's CDR3 is CASSRGSLGEQYF. CDR3 coding DNA: TGTGCCAGCAGTAGGGGATCGTTGGGCGAGCAGTACTTC.

This clonotype was counted many times. The chain joins TRBV25-1 to TRBJ2-3, with D perhaps being TRBD1 or TRBD2 (5 bases each). The germline gives CDR1 MGHDK, CDR2 SYGVNS. The CDR3 is 14 amino acids. With 1 base removed from V and 2 bases from J, the gap between germline ends came to 7 bases. CDR3 protein: CASSELGDTDTQYF. Written as DNA, the CDR3 is TGTGCCAGCAGTGAATTGGGGGACACAGATACGCAGTATTTT.